The next 26 T cell receptor beta chains were all read from a single sample in a study of vaccination and CD4 T cells after COVID-19. As to treatment: approximately 9-day PBMC culture with coronavirus spike peptide pools or control peptides (ViraFEST assay). CD4+ T cells of the unexposed donor were collected before the COVID-19 pandemic (2011-2018). Their cognate antigens are unknown. Oncomine TCR Beta short-read sequencing was applied to DNA from cultured CD4+ T cells. TCRdb independently ran MiXCR on the PCR reads; one entry per CDR3 protein. The sample includes about 7,000 distinct CDR3 sequences, approximately 32% of them seen just once. The sample consisted of CD4+ T cells from blood, cultured in vitro. The receptors were sampled from a human donor in good health.

The J gene is TRBJ1-2, the V gene TRBV6-5; unclear D gene. This CDR3 region has 14 residues. Trimming cost V 2 bases and J 4 bases, with 11 bases left between them. Per the germline V gene, CDR1 is MNHEY and CDR2 is SVGAGI. CDR3 residues: CASSYREESYGYTF. The CDR3, as DNA: TGTGCCAGCAGTTACCGGGAGGAATCCTATGGCTACACCTTC.

The sample holds a few counts of this clonotype. This sequence joins TRBV19 and TRBJ1-5; the match to TRBD1 covers 10 bases. CDR3 length equals 17 residues. J gave up 5 bases and V 3 bases, and 10 bases lay outside the gene matches. Germline assignment: CDR1 LNHDA and CDR2 SQIVND (reference sequence). The CDR3: CASSITWGTGEDQPQHF. The CDR3 DNA reads as TGTGCCAGTAGTATCACGTGGGGGACAGGGGAGGATCAGCCCCAGCATTTT.

The CDR3 region has the DNA TGTGCCAGTAGTATTTGGGGCTATACGCAGTATTTT. Protein product: CASSIWGYTQYF. V and J are TRBV19 and TRBJ2-3, with D possibly being TRBD1 (5 bases). CDR3 length equals 12 residues. Germline assignment: CDR1 LNHDA and CDR2 SQIVND (reference sequence). V was trimmed by 3 bases and J by 7 bases, leaving 8 bases between them.

CDR3 in amino acids: CASSDSSYNEQFF. The CDR3 nucleotides read TGTGCCAGCAGTGACAGCTCCTACAATGAGCAGTTCTTC. The gene calls are TRBV6-4 and TRBJ2-1, with unresolved D. The CDR3 contains 13 residues. Germline V gene lookup returns CDR1 MRHNA and CDR2 SNTAGT. Trimming took 2 bases from V and 0 from J, leaving 2 bases between them.

This clonotype was seen more than once but under ten times. The V call is TRBV4-2, the J call TRBJ1-1, with D hard to call. The germline V gene has CDR1 LGHNA and CDR2 YNFKEQ. V dropped 3 bases and J dropped 1 base, with 0 bases sitting between them. This CDR3 is 11 amino acids long. The CDR3 loop reads CASSQNTEAFF. CDR3 nucleotide sequence: TGTGCCAGCAGCCAGAACACTGAAGCTTTCTTT.

The chain is built from TRBV13 and TRBJ2-2; no clear D gene. Looked up from germline, CDR1 is PRHDT and CDR2 is FYEKMQ (reference sequence). Deletions cut 3 bases from V and 3 bases from J, with 14 bases between. The CDR3 length is 16 residues. For the CDR3, the DNA is TGTGCCAGCAGCTTTTCGTGGGTTAGAGACACCGGGGAGCTGTTTTTT. Protein product: CASSFSWVRDTGELFF.

The chain carries TRBV20-1 and TRBJ1-2; TRBD1 matches 8 bases. V shed 0 bases, J shed 4 bases, and the junction held 4 bases outside the gene matches. CDR1 and CDR2 from the germline V gene are DFQATT and SNEGSKA (reference sequence). There are 14 residues in the CDR3. CDR3 loop: CSARETGTGYGYTF. CDR3 bases: TGCAGTGCTAGAGAGACCGGGACAGGCTATGGCTACACCTTC.

The chain is built from TRBV27 and TRBJ1-2; the D gene is possibly TRBD1 (5 bases). The CDR3 runs to 17 residues. V gave up 1 base and J gave up 4 bases, with 19 bases separating them. Germline CDR1 MNHEY, CDR2 SMNVEV (reference sequence). CDR3 amino acids: CASSLLGVDSVFYGYTF. In DNA form, the CDR3 reads TGTGCCAGCAGTTTATTAGGGGTCGACAGTGTTTTCTATGGCTACACCTTC.

The rearrangement links TRBV6-1 to TRBJ2-3; TRBD1 is a possible D gene (5 bases). The germline V gene encodes CDR1 MNHNS and CDR2 SASEGT. V was clipped by 10 bases and J by 2 bases, with 16 bases between them. The CDR3 spans 14 residues. Written as DNA, the CDR3 is TGTGCCACCTTGAGTGGCAGGGTCACAGATACGCAGTATTTT. Its translation is CATLSGRVTDTQYF.

In its sample, this clonotype was seen a few times. This sequence joins TRBV6-1 and TRBJ2-1; 11 bases fit TRBD2. V dropped 3 bases and J dropped 8; count of bases not matched to a gene: 6. Germline loops: CDR1 MNHNS, CDR2 SASEGT. CDR3 length equals 15 residues. CDR3 residues: CASSDPGLAGDEQFF. CDR3 in DNA: TGTGCCAGCAGTGACCCAGGACTAGCGGGCGATGAGCAGTTCTTC.

This clonotype was seen more than once but under ten times. The CDR3: CASSAMNSPLHF. The CDR3 DNA reads as TGTGCCAGCTCCGCTATGAATTCACCCCTCCACTTT. The rearrangement links TRBV11-2 to TRBJ1-6; D call uncertain. Trimming took 8 bases from V and 7 from J, leaving 9 bases between them. The length of the CDR3 is 12 residues. CDR1 and CDR2 from the germline V gene are SGHAT and FQNNGV.

This clonotype was found a few times. This sequence joins TRBV25-1 and TRBJ1-1, with D tentatively TRBD1 (5 bases). From germline, CDR1 is MGHDK and CDR2 SYGVNS. This CDR3 region has 13 residues. Trimming stripped 1 base from V and 3 bases from J, with 6 bases between. The CDR3 spells CASSELTDTEAFF. The CDR3, as DNA: TGTGCCAGCAGTGAATTGACAGACACTGAAGCTTTCTTT.

The rearrangement uses TRBV6-2 or TRBV6-3 and TRBJ1-1; 8 bases are a match to TRBD1. Germline loops: CDR1 MNHEY, CDR2 SVGEGT. V shed 11 bases and J 7 bases; nucleotides not matched to a gene: 9. This CDR3 comprises 12 residues. The CDR3 DNA reads as TGTGCCCCCGGACAGGGTTTGAGTGAAGCTTTCTTT. Translating gives CAPGQGLSEAFF.

The rearrangement uses TRBV5-4 and TRBJ2-3, with D perhaps TRBD1 (7 bases). The CDR3 consists of 16 residues. Trimming cost V 4 bases and J 8 bases, with 23 bases left between them. Germline V lookup: CDR1 SGHNT, CDR2 YYREEE (reference sequence). CDR3: CASSLRGRAGRGTQYF. The CDR3 DNA reads as TGTGCCAGCAGCCTAAGGGGGCGGGCGGGGCGCGGTACGCAGTATTTT. Using reference TRBV5-4 and TRBJ2-3 for the parts outside the CDR3, the full variable domain is ETGVTQSPTHLIKTRGQQVTLRCSSQSGHNTVSWYQQALGQGPQFIFQYYREEENGRGNFPPRFSGLQFPNYSSELNVNALELDDSALYLCASSLRGRAGRGTQYFGPGTRLTVL.

The rearrangement uses TRBV5-6 and TRBJ1-5, with D unclear. The CDR3 contains 12 residues. Germline V gene sequence: CDR1 SGHDT, CDR2 YYEEEE. Deletions cut 1 base from V and 4 bases from J, with 3 bases between. In nucleotides, the CDR3 is TGTGCCAGCAGCTTGTTTAATCAGCCCCAGCATTTT. Amino acid sequence: CASSLFNQPQHF. Variable domain in full (rest from reference TRBV5-6 and TRBJ1-5): DAGVTQSPTHLIKTRGQQVTLRCSPKSGHDTVSWYQQALGQGPQFIFQYYEEEERQRGNFPDRFSGHQFPNYSSELNVNALLLGDSALYLCASSLFNQPQHFGDGTRLSIL.

J is TRBJ2-1 and V is TRBV20-1, with 7 nucleotides matching TRBD1. This CDR3 contains 14 residues. Losses at the gene ends were 0 bases for V and 8 bases for J; bases not matched to a gene: 7. The germline V gene has CDR1 DFQATT and CDR2 SNEGSKA (reference sequence). This CDR3 reads CSARDETGLHEQFF. For the CDR3, the DNA is TGCAGTGCTAGAGATGAGACAGGGCTTCATGAGCAGTTCTTC.

V usage is TRBV29-1 and J usage is TRBJ1-2, with 7 bases fitting TRBD1. CDR3 length equals 15 residues. CDR1 SQVTM and CDR2 ANQGSEA come from the germline V gene. Trimming took 6 bases from V and 2 from J; bases not matched to a gene: 12. DNA of the CDR3: TGCAGCGTCGAACGGTCCGGGACAGCGAACTATGGCTACACCTTC. Protein sequence: CSVERSGTANYGYTF.

The gene calls are TRBV12-3 or TRBV12-4 and TRBJ2-1; no clear D. CDR3 length: 12 amino acids. Trimming removed 5 bases from V and 6 bases from J, with 8 bases in between. The DNA for the CDR3 is TGTGCCAGCAGTGTGTACAGCAATGAGCAGTTCTTC. This sequence encodes CASSVYSNEQFF.

The chain couples TRBV7-7 to TRBJ2-1; maybe TRBD2 (6 bases). Germline V gene data show CDR1 as SSHAT and CDR2 as FNYEAQ (reference sequence). Trimming pared 3 bases from V and 7 bases from J, leaving 19 bases between. The CDR3 covers 16 residues. For the CDR3, the DNA is TGTGCCAGCAGCTTCCCACCGGGACTCTCATCGAATGAGCAGTTCTTC. This sequence encodes CASSFPPGLSSNEQFF.

The chain couples TRBV27 to TRBJ2-3; D is undetermined. The CDR3 runs 14 residues. V lost 7 bases, J lost 4 bases, and 15 bases lay in between. In germline, CDR1 is MNHEY, CDR2 SMNVEV (reference sequence). CDR3 protein: CASTSPQVADTQYF. CDR3 DNA sequence: TGTGCCAGCACATCCCCCCAGGTTGCAGATACGCAGTATTTT.

J is TRBJ1-1 and V is TRBV6-1; D might be TRBD1 (5 bases). CDR1 and CDR2 (germline): MNHNS, SASEGT. V gave up 4 bases and J gave up 10 bases, with 10 bases separating them. The CDR3 covers 11 residues. In DNA form, the CDR3 reads TGTGCCAGCAGTGGGAGTGGGGGAGCTTTCTTT. Translation: CASSGSGGAFF.

This clonotype was observed a few times. This rearrangement joins TRBV27 to TRBJ1-1; weak D call: TRBD1 (6 bases). The CDR3 covers 14 residues. Trimming removed 6 bases at V and 8 bases at J, with 19 bases between. Germline CDR1 MNHEY, CDR2 SMNVEV (reference sequence). The CDR3: CASSSRRGVEEAFF. The CDR3 DNA follows: TGTGCCAGCAGCTCTCGGAGGGGGGTTGAAGAAGCTTTCTTT.

This clonotype was seen a few times. The V call is TRBV12-5, the J call TRBJ1-5; no firm D call. CDR1 LGHNT and CDR2 FRNRAP come from the germline V gene. The CDR3 contains 12 residues. Trimming took off 9 bases at V and 5 bases at J, with 11 bases between the two ends. CDR3 region: CASSKEYQPQHF. DNA for the CDR3: TGTGCTAGCTCCAAGGAATATCAGCCCCAGCATTTT.

The chain couples TRBV19 to TRBJ1-1; D unresolved. Germline CDR1 and CDR2: LNHDA and SQIVND (reference sequence). Between the trimmed V and J ends, which lost 7 bases and 7 bases, there was a span of 16 bases. The CDR3 consists of 13 residues. CDR3 region: CASTFQTGVEAFF. CDR3 bases: TGTGCCAGTACTTTCCAAACGGGAGTTGAAGCTTTCTTT. Looking up the rest from reference TRBV19 and TRBJ1-1 gives the full variable domain: DGGITQSPKYLFRKEGQNVTLSCEQNLNHDAMYWYRQDPGQGLRLIYYSQIVNDFQKGDIAEGYSVSREKKESFPLTVTSAQKNPTAFYLCASTFQTGVEAFFGQGTRLTVV.

The genes are TRBV7-9 and TRBJ1-2; D ambiguous. The CDR3 contains 13 residues. V was trimmed by 1 base and J by 4 bases, leaving 7 bases between them. Germline loops: CDR1 SEHNR, CDR2 FQNEAQ (reference sequence). The CDR3 sequence is CASSLVGLYGYTF. The CDR3 DNA is TGTGCCAGCAGCTTAGTAGGGCTCTATGGCTACACCTTC.

The chain couples TRBV19 to TRBJ2-5; 15 bases map to TRBD2. Per the germline V gene, CDR1 is LNHDA and CDR2 is SQIVND (reference sequence). CDR3 size: 18 residues. V was clipped by 5 bases and J by 4 bases; unmatched bases: 11. CDR3 DNA sequence: TGTGCCAGTAGTTTCCTAGGGACTAGCGGGGGGCCCCGAGAGACCCAGTACTTC. This encodes CASSFLGTSGGPRETQYF.